The TCR beta chain described here comes from a study of blood T cell repertoires in COVID-19. Across the whole study: In each case, the material was cDNA or gDNA derived from T cells, B-cell-depleted T cells, or PBMCs.

Authors' processing steps: Researchers report that nucleated cell counts were estimated from reference gene primer amplification. Only in-frame clones appear in the TCRdb table, and some are missing; sequencing was by immunoSEQ multiplex PCR. Clonal size and the V and J genes are those of that table, whereas D and trimming came from the DNA. The data contain 61,000 or so clones, approximately 80% of them singletons. Germline trimming cut 4 bases from V and 6 bases from J; bases unmatched to any gene: 11. Germline CDR1 reads LNHDA; CDR2 reads SQIVND (reference sequence). The length of the CDR3 is 17 residues.

This receptor was obtained from a woman older than 75 with acute or convalescent COVID-19. Sample: peripheral blood. This chain joins TRBV19 and TRBJ2-1, with TRBD2 matching over 11 bases. The CDR3 region has the DNA TGTGCCAGTAGTAACCCCCTGACTAGCGGGACTAGCAATGAGCAGTTCTTC. Protein product: CASSNPLTSGTSNEQFF.